This entry features one T cell receptor beta chain sequence. This sample was taken from a study of T cells after yellow fever vaccination. TCRdb reprocessed the 5' RACE reads via MiXCR and lists one record per CDR3 protein. The profile shows 450,000 to 550,000 distinct CDR3 sequences, approximately 21% of them singletons. The CDR3 is made up of 14 amino acids. The germline V and J ends were trimmed by 9 bases and 4 bases, with 18 bases remaining between them. Germline values: CDR1 SEHNR, CDR2 FQNEAQ (reference sequence). The chain combines TRBV7-9 with TRBJ1-1, with D unclear. Here the sequenced sample was PBMCs, taken 15 days after the yellow fever booster vaccination. This TCR was recovered from a man aged 25-40 years who received the YFV17D yellow fever vaccine. The DNA for the CDR3 is TGTGCCAGTCGCCCAGGTTTCCGTAGCACTGAAGCTTTCTTT. Translating it yields CASRPGFRSTEAFF.